Sequencing of this TCR beta chain was carried out in a study of cytomegalovirus exposure and HLA in healthy donors. Overall study results and limits: The authors reported that TCR beta sequences could predict HLA-A and HLA-B alleles. These predictions were accurate for most subjects in the first cohort. According to a later analysis, donors in an Asian-associated ancestry cluster reportedly had fewer N-insertions than the approximately 620-donor mean.

V lost 4 bases, J lost 7 bases, and 6 bases stayed unmatched. The germline CDR1 and CDR2 sequences are SGHRS and YFSETQ. This CDR3 region has 14 residues. With regard to this clone: Its antigen remains unknown.

Use of 60 Vbeta and 13 Jbeta primers characterized the PCR. Sequencing was performed with immunoSEQ multiplex PCR; in TCRdb, only in-frame clones are kept and a portion is missing. The sample lists 150,000 to 200,000 clones; about 80% were seen once. The chain links TRBV5-1 to TRBJ1-2; 11 bases are a match to TRBD1. Sequencing used PBMCs. The TCR sequence derives from a woman aged 25 to 39 in good health and CMV-seronegative. CDR3 loop: CASSTGQGASGYTF. For the CDR3, the DNA is TGCGCCAGCAGCACCGGACAGGGGGCTTCTGGCTACACCTTC.